This T cell receptor (beta chain) was captured in a study of T cell responses to AZD1222 COVID-19 vaccine. A remark on this clone: What it binds is unknown.

Study-wide results and limits: White British ancestry dominated among donors, who included more females, and clonal diversity was possibly underestimated.

This table comes from immunoSEQ multiplex PCR, and its TCRdb copy is limited to in-frame clones, with some not included. The sample lists almost 55,000 clones, around 84% seen once, with roughly a tenth in the top ten. Germline loops: CDR1 LGHDT, CDR2 YNNKEL (reference sequence). There are 16 residues in the CDR3. The V and J ends lost 0 bases and 1 base, in that order; junction bases with no gene match: 3. The V gene is TRBV3-1 (or the pseudogene TRBV3-2), the J gene TRBJ1-1; 9 bases align to TRBD1. This clonotype originated in an adult in good health. Sequencing used peripheral blood, obtained on day 0 of AZD1222 vaccination. CDR3 protein: CASSQERTGENTEAFF. The CDR3 DNA sequence: TGTGCCAGCAGCCAAGAGAGGACAGGGGAGAACACTGAAGCTTTCTTT.